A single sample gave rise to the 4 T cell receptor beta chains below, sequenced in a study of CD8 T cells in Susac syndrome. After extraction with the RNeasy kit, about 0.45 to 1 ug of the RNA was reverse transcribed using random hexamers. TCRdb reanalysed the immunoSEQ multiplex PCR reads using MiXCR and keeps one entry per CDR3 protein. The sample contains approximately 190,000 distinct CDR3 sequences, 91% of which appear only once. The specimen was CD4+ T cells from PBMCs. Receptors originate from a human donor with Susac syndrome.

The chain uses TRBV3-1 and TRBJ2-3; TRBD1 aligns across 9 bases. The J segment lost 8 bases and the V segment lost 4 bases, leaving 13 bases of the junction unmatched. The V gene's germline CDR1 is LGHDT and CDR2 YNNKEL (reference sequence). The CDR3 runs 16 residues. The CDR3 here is CASSPHGTGTTITQYF. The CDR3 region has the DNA TGTGCCAGCAGCCCCCACGGGACAGGGACCACAATTACGCAGTATTTT.

The CDR3: CASSLGGQGNEQFF. Here the CDR3 DNA reads TGCGCCAGCAGCTTGGGGGGACAGGGCAATGAGCAGTTCTTC. The V gene is TRBV5-1, the J gene TRBJ2-1; TRBD1 matches 9 bases. Germline CDR1 is SGHRS and CDR2 is YFSETQ. This CDR3 spans 14 amino acids. J lost 6 bases, V lost 0 bases, and 1 base had no gene match.

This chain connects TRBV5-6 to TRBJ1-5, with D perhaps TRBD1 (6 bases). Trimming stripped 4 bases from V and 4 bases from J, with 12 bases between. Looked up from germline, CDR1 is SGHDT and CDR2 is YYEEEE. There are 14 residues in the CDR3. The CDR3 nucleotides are TGTGCCAGCAGCCTCGGGACATTTAATCAGCCCCAGCATTTT. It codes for CASSLGTFNQPQHF.

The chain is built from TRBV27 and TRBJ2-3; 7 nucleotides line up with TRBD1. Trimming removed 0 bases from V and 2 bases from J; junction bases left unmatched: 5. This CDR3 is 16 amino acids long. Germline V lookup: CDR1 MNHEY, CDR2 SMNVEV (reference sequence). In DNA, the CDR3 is TGTGCCAGCAGTTTATCCGGGACAGAACACACAGATACGCAGTATTTT. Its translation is CASSLSGTEHTDTQYF.